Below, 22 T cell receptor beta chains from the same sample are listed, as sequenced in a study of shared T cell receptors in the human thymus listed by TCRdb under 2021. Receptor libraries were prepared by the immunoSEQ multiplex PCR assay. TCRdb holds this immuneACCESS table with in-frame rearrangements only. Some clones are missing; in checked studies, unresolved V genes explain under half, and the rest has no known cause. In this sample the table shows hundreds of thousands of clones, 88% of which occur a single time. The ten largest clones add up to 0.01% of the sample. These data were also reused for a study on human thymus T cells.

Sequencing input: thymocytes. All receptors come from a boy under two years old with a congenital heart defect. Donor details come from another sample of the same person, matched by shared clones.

This CDR3 reads CASSLGSLRNEQFF. CDR3 DNA: TGTGCCAGCAGCTTAGGGTCTCTTCGGAATGAGCAGTTCTTC. The chain employs TRBV11-3 and TRBJ2-1; D gene ambiguous. The germline V gene encodes CDR1 SGHNT and CDR2 YENEEA. This CDR3 has 14 amino acids. Trimming stripped 1 base from V and 7 bases from J, with 11 bases between.

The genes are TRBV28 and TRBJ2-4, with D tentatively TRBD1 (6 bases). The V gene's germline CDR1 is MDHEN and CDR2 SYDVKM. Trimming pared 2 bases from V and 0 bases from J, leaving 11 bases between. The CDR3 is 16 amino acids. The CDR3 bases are TGTGCCAGCAGTTTAGGGACACCTCTAGCCAAAAACATTCAGTACTTC. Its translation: CASSLGTPLAKNIQYF.

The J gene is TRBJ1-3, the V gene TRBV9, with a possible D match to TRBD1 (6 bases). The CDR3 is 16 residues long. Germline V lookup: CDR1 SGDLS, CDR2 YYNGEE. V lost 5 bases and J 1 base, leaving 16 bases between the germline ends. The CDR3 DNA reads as TGTGCCAGCAGTGGTACCGGGACACTTTCTGGAAACACCATATATTTT. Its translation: CASSGTGTLSGNTIYF. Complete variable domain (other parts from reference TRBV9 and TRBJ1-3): DSGVTQTPKHLITATGQRVTLRCSPRSGDLSVYWYQQSLDQGLQFLIQYYNGEERAKGNILERFSAQQFPDLHSELNLSSLELGDSALYFCASSGTGTLSGNTIYFGEGSWLTVV.

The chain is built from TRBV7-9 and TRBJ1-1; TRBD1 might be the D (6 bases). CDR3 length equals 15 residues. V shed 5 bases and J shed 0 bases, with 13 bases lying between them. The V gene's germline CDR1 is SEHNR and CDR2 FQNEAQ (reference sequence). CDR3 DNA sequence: TGTGCCAGCAGCCGCCCGGGACACCTGAACACTGAAGCTTTCTTT. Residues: CASSRPGHLNTEAFF.

The CDR3 DNA is TGTGCCAGTAGTATATGGGGGGACAGAGTATCCTATGGCTACACCTTC. As protein: CASSIWGDRVSYGYTF. The rearrangement uses TRBV19 and TRBJ1-2, with 7 positions matching TRBD1. Germline CDR1 and CDR2: LNHDA and SQIVND (reference sequence). The CDR3 length is 16 residues. With 2 bases clipped from V and 4 bases from J, the junction kept 10 bases outside the gene matches.

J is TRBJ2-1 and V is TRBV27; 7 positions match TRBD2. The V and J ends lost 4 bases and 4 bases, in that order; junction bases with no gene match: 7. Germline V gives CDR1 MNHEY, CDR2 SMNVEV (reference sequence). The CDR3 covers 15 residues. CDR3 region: CASSSSGVVYNEQFF. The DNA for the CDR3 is TGTGCCAGCAGTTCCAGCGGGGTCGTGTACAATGAGCAGTTCTTC.

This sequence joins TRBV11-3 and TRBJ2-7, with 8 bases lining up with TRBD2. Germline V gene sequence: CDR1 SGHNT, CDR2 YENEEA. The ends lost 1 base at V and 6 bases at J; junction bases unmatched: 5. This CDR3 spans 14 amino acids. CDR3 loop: CASSLAAAGGEQYF. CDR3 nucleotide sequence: TGTGCCAGCAGCTTAGCCGCGGCGGGGGGCGAGCAGTACTTC. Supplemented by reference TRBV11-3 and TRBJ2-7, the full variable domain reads EAGVVQSPRYKIIEKKQPVAFWCNPISGHNTLYWYLQNLGQGPELLIRYENEEAVDDSQLPKDRFSAERLKGVDSTLKIQPAELGDSAVYLCASSLAAAGGEQYFGPGTRLTVT.

In nucleotides, the CDR3 is TGTGCCAGCAGCCAAGACCTGGCCACTAGCGAGCAGTACTTC. This codes for CASSQDLATSEQYF. This chain connects TRBV4-2 to TRBJ2-7; a weak D match, TRBD2 (5 bases). V dropped 0 bases and J dropped 6 bases, with 12 bases sitting between them. Germline values: CDR1 LGHNA, CDR2 YNFKEQ. The CDR3 runs 14 residues.

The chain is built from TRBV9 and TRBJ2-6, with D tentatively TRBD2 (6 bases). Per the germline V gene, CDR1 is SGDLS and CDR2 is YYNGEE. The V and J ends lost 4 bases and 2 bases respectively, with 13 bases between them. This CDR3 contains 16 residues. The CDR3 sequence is CASSTGVFTGANVLTF. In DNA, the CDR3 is TGTGCCAGCAGCACGGGGGTCTTCACTGGGGCCAACGTCCTGACTTTC.

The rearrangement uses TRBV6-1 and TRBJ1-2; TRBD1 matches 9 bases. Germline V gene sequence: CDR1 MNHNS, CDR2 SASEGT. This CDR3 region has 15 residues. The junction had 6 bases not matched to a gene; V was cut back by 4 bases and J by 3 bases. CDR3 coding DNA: TGTGCCAGCAGTGGAACAGGGGGCGCTTACTATGGCTACACCTTC. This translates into CASSGTGGAYYGYTF.

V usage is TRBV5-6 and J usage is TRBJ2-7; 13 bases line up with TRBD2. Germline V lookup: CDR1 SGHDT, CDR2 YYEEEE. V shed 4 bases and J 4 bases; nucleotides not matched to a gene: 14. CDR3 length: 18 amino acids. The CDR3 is CASSQGLAGTQDPYEQYF. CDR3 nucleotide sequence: TGTGCCAGCAGCCAGGGACTAGCGGGGACCCAGGACCCGTACGAGCAGTACTTC.

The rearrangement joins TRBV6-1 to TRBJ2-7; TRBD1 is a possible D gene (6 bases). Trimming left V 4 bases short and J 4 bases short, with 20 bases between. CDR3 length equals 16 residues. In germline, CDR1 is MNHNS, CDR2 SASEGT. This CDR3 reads CASSAPRDTNGYEQYF. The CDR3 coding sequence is TGTGCCAGCAGTGCCCCCCGGGACACCAACGGATACGAGCAGTACTTC.

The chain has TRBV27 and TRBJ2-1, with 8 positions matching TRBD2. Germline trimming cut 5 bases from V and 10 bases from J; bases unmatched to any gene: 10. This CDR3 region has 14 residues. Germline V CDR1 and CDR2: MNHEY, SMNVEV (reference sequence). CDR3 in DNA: TGTGCCAGCAGTGGTAGAGCGGGAGCCAAAGAGCAGTTCTTC. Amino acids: CASSGRAGAKEQFF.

The CDR3 loop is CASSPGLAGVETQYF. The CDR3 nucleotides read TGTGCCAGCAGCCCGGGACTAGCGGGGGTAGAGACCCAGTACTTC. The gene calls are TRBV9 and TRBJ2-5; TRBD2 matches 14 bases. The CDR3 covers 15 residues. CDR1 is SGDLS and CDR2 is YYNGEE in the germline V gene. V lost 4 bases, J lost 4 bases, and 3 bases stayed unmatched.

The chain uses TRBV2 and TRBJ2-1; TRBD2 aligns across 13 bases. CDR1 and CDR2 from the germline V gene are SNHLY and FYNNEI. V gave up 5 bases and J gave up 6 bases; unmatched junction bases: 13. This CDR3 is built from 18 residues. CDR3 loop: CASSRPGLAGPSRNEQFF. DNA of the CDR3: TGTGCCAGCAGTCGGCCGGGACTAGCGGGACCCTCCCGCAATGAGCAGTTCTTC.

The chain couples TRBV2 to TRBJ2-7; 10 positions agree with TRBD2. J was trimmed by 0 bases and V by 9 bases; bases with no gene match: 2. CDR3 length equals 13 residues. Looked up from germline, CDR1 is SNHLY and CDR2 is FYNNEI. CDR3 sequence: CARGLAASYEQYF. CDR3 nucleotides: TGTGCCAGAGGACTAGCGGCCTCCTACGAGCAGTACTTC.

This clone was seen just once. In DNA, the CDR3 is TGTGCCAGCAGTCAGGACAGGGAGGGAAATCAGCCCCAGCATTTT. Translated: CASSQDREGNQPQHF. This chain links TRBV28 with TRBJ1-5, with 8 bases aligning to TRBD1. The CDR3 is made up of 15 amino acids. Trimming at V came to 5 bases and at J to 4 bases, leaving 7 bases not matched to a gene. Per the germline V gene, CDR1 is MDHEN and CDR2 is SYDVKM.

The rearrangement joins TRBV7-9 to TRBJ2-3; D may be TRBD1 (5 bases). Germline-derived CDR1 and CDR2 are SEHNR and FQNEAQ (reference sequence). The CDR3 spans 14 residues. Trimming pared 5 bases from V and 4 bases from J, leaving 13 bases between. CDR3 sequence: CASSAARAADTQYF. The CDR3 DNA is TGTGCCAGCAGCGCAGCCAGGGCTGCAGATACGCAGTATTTT.

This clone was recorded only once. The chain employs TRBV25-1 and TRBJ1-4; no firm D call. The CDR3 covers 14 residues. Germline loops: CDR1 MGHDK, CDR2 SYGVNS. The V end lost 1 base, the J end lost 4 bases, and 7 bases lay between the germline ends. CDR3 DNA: TGTGCCAGCAGTGAATGGGAGGATAATGAAAAACTGTTTTTT. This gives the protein CASSEWEDNEKLFF.

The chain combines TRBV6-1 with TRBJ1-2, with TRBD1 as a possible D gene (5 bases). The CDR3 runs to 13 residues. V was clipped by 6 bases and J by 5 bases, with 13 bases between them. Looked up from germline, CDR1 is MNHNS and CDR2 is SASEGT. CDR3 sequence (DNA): TGTGCCAGCAGCCGGACGGGGGTATATGGCTACACCTTC. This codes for CASSRTGVYGYTF.

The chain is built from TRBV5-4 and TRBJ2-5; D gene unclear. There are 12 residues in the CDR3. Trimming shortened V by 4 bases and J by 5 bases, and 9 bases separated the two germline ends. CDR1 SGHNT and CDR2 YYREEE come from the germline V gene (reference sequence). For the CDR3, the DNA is TGTGCCAGCAGCCTACCAAGCGAGACCCAGTACTTC. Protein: CASSLPSETQYF.

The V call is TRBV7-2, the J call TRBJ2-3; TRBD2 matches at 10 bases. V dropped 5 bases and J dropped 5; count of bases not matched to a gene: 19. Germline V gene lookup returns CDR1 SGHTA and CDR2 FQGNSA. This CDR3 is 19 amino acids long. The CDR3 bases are TGTGCCAGCAGCCCACCGTTCGGACTAGCGGCCTCTCCGGGAGATACGCAGTATTTT. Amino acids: CASSPPFGLAASPGDTQYF.